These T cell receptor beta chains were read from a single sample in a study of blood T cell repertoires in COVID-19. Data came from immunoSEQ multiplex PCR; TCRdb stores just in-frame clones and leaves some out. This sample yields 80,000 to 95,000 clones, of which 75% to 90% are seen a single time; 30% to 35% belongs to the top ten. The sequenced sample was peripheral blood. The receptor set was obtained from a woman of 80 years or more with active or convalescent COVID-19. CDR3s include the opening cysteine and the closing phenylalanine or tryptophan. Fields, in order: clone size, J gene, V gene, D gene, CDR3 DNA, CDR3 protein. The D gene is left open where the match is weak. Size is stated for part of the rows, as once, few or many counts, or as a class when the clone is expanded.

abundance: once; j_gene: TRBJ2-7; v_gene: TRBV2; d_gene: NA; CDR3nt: TGTGCCAGCAGATTACCGGGGAACTACGAGCAGTACTTC; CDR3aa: CASRLPGNYEQYF
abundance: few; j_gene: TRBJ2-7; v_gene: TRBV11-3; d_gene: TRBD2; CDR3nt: TGTGCCAGCAGCCAGGGACTAGCGGGACCTACCTACGAGCAGTACTTC; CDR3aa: CASSQGLAGPTYEQYF
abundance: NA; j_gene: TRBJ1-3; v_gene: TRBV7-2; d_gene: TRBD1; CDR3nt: TGTGCCAGCAGCCCGGGACAGACCTCTGGAAACACCATATATTTT; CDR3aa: CASSPGQTSGNTIYF
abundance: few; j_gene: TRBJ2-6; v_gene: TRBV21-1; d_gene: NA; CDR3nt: TGTGCCAGCAGCAAAGGAGTGGAGGGTGAGGGGTCTGGGGCCAACGTCCTGACTTTC; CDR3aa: CASSKGVEGEGSGANVLTF
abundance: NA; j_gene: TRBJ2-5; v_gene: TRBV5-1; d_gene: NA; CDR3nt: TGCGCCAGCAGCAACGGGGCGGGACTCTCGGGGGAGACCCAGTACTTC; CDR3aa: CASSNGAGLSGETQYF
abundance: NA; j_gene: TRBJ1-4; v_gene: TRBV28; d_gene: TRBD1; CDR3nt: TGTGCCAGCGCATATGTTGGGGACAGGGTCCTAACTAATGAAAAACTGTTTTTT; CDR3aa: CASAYVGDRVLTNEKLFF
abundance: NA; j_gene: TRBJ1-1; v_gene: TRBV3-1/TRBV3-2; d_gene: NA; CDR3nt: TGTGCCAGCAGCCTAGGGACATTGAACACTGAAGCTTTCTTT; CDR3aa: CASSLGTLNTEAFF
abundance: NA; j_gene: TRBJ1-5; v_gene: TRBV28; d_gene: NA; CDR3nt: TGTGCCAGCAGACTCGGGGGGGGCGCCCGTCAGCCCCAGCATTTT; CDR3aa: CASRLGGGARQPQHF
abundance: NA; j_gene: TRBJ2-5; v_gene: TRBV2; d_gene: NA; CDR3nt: TGTGCCAGCAGTGAACTTTCCCCAGAGACCCAGTACTTC; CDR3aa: CASSELSPETQYF
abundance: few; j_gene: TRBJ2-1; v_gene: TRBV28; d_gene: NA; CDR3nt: TGTGCCAGCAGGACACAGGGTTCCGCTTTCTTC; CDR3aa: CASRTQGSAFF
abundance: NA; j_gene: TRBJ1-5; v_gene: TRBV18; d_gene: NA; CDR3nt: TGTGCCAGCTCGGTGGACAGTAGCAATCAGCCCCAGCATTTT; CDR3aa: CASSVDSSNQPQHF
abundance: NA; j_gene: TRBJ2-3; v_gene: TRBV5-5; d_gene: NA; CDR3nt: TGTGCCAGCAGCTTGGATCAGGGAACAGATACGCAGTATTTT; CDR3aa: CASSLDQGTDTQYF
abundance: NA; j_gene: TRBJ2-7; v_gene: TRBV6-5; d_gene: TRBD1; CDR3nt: TGTGCCAGCAGGGTCGACAGGGGGCTGTACGAGCAGTACTTC; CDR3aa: CASRVDRGLYEQYF
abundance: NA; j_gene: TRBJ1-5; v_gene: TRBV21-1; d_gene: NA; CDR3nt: TGTGCCAGCAGCCATAATCCCGGGCCCCAGCATTTT; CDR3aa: CASSHNPGPQHF
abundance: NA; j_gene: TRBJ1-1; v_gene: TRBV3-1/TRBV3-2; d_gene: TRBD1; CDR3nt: TGTGCCAGCAGCCAAGCGGGACAGGGGACTGAAGCTTTCTTT; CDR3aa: CASSQAGQGTEAFF
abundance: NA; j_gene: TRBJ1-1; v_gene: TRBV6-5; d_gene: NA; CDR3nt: TGTGCCAGCAGCCGCAACAGAGACAGAGCCACTGAAGCTTTCTTT; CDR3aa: CASSRNRDRATEAFF
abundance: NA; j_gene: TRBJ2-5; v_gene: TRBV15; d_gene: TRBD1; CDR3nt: TGTGCCACCAGCAGAGGGACAGGGGTGTACCAAGAGACCCAGTACTTC; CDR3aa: CATSRGTGVYQETQYF
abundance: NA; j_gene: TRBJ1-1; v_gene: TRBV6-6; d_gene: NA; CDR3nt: TGTGCCAGCAGCCCGAGCTGGACTGAAGCTTTCTTT; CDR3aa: CASSPSWTEAFF
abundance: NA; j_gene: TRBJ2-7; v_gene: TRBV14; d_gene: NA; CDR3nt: TGTGCCAGCAGCCGGATAGACTCCCCCTACGAGCAGTACTTC; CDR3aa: CASSRIDSPYEQYF
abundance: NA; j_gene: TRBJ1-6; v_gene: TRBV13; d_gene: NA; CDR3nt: TGTGCCAGCAGCTTTAACAGGGCGAGGTCACCCCTCCACTTT; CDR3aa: CASSFNRARSPLHF
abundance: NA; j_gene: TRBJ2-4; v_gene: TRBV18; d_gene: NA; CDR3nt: TGTGCCAGCTCATCATTAGGACAGATGGCCATTCAGTACTTC; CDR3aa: CASSSLGQMAIQYF
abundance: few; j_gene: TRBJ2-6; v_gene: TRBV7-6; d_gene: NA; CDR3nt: TGTGCCAGCAGCTCTAGACAGTTCTCTGGGGCCAACGTCCTGACTTTC; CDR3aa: CASSSRQFSGANVLTF
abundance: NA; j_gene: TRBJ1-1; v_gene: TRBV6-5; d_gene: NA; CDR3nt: TGTGCCAGCAGACCAAACCCTCAGGGGAACACTGAAGCTTTCTTT; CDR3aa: CASRPNPQGNTEAFF
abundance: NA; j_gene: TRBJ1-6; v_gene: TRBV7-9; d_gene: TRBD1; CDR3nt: TGTGCCAGCAGCTTAGCGGCGGGGACAGGGGATAATTCACCCCTCCACTTT; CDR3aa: CASSLAAGTGDNSPLHF
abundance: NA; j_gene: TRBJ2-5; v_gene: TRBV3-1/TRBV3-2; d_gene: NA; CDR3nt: TGTGCCAGCAGCCAGAGGGCCGGGGAGACCCAGTACTTC; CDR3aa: CASSQRAGETQYF
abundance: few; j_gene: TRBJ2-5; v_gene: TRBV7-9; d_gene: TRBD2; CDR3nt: TGTGCCAGCAGCTTTAATCTAGCGGGCCAAGAGACCCAGTACTTC; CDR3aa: CASSFNLAGQETQYF
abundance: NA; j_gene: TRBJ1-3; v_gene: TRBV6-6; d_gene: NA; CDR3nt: TGTGCCAGCATAGAGGCGGTGCCTGGAAACACCATATATTTT; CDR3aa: CASIEAVPGNTIYF
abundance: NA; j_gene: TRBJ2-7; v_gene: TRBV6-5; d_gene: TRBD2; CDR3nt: TGTGCCACCCGGGGGGGGCGGGTGGCCTACGAGCAGTACTTC; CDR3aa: CATRGGRVAYEQYF
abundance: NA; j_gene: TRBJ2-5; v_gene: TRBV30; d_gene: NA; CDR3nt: TGTGCCTGGAAGGGGGACCAAGAGACCCAGTACTTC; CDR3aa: CAWKGDQETQYF
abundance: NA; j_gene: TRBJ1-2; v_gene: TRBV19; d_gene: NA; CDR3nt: TGTGCCAGTAGTATAGGCGAATTGAGCGGTTATGGCTACACCTTC; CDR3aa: CASSIGELSGYGYTF
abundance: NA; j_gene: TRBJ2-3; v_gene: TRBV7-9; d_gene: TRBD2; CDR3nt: TGTGCCAGCAGCTTAGGGGGCGGGAGCGAGCGGGACACAGATACGCAGTATTTT; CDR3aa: CASSLGGGSERDTDTQYF
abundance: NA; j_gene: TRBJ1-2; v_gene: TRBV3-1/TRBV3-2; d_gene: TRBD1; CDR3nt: TGTGCCAGCAGCCAAAACACAGACAGGGCCTACACCTTC; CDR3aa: CASSQNTDRAYTF
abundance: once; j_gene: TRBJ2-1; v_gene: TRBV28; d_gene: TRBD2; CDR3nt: TGTGCCAGCAGTTTACCGCCGGGACTAGCGGGGGGCTACGCCTACAATGAGCAGTTCTTC; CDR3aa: CASSLPPGLAGGYAYNEQFF
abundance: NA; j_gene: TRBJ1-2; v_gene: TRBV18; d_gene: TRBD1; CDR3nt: TGTGCCAGCTCACTATTTGGACAGGACAATAACTATGGCTACACCTTC; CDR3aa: CASSLFGQDNNYGYTF
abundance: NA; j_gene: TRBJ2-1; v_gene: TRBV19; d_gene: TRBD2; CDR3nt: TGTGCCAGTGAGACTAGCGGGAGGAGACGGGACGCTGAGCAGTTCTTC; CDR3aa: CASETSGRRRDAEQFF
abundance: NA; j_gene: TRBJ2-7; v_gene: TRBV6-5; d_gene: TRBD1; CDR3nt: TGTGCCACCCGTCAGGGGGCTCCTAGTTACGAGCAGTACTTC; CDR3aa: CATRQGAPSYEQYF
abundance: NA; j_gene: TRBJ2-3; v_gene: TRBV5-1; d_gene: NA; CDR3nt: TGCGCCAGCAGCCCTCGCATCGGGAACACAGATACGCAGTATTTT; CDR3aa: CASSPRIGNTDTQYF
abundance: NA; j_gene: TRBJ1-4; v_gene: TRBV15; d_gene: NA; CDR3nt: TGTGCCACCAGCAGTATGGGAGACGCTCATACGAGCGAAAAACTGTTTTTT; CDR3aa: CATSSMGDAHTSEKLFF
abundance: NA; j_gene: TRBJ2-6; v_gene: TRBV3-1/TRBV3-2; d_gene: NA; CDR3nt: TGTGCCAGCAGCCCCGTTAGGACTGTCACCCCAATCCTGACTTTC; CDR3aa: CASSPVRTVTPILTF
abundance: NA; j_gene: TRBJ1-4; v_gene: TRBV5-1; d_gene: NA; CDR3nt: TGCGCCACCTCCCCGGGGGGTAATGAAAAACTGTTTTTT; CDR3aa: CATSPGGNEKLFF
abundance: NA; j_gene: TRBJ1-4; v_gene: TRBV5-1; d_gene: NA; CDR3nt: TGCGCCAGCAGTATACAGGGTGGAGAAAAACTGTTTTTT; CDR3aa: CASSIQGGEKLFF
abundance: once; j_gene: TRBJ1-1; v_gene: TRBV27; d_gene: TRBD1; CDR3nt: TGTGCCAGCGCGGGACAGGGTTCGCCTCGGGGAACTGAAGCTTTCTTT; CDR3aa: CASAGQGSPRGTEAFF
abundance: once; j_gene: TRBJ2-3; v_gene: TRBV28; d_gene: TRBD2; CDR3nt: TGTGCCAGCAGTTCTCCTAGCGGGGCCGCAGATACGCAGTATTTT; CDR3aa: CASSSPSGAADTQYF
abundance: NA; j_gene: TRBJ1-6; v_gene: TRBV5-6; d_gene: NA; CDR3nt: TGTGCCAGCAGCCGAAGGACAGCCTATAATTCACCCCTCCACTTT; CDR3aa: CASSRRTAYNSPLHF